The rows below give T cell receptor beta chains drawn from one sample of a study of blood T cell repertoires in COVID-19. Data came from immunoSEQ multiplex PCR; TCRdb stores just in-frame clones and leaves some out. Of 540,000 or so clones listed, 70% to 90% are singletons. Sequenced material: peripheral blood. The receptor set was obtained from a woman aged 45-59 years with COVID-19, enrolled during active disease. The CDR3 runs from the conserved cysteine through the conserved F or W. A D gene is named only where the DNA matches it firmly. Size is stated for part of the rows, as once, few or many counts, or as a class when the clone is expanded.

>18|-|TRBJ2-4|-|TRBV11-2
CASSLDGGGASAKNIQYF
TGTGCCAGCAGCTTAGATGGTGGGGGGGCGTCGGCGAAAAACATTCAGTACTTC
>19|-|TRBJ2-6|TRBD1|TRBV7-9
CASSPPPRDRGSGANVLTF
TGTGCCAGCAGCCCACCGCCCCGGGACAGGGGTTCAGGGGCCAACGTCCTGACTTTC
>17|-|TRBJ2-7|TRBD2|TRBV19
CASSSSREGARTYEQYF
TGTGCCAGTAGTTCATCGCGGGAGGGGGCCAGGACCTACGAGCAGTACTTC
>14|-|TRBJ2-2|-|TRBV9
CASSVGRSTGELFF
TGTGCCAGCAGCGTTGGCCGGAGCACCGGGGAGCTGTTTTTT
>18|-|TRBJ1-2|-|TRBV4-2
CASSRTPRGATFHYGYTF
TGTGCCAGCAGCCGGACACCTCGGGGGGCTACATTCCATTATGGCTACACCTTC
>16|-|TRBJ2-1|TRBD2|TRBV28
CASSTKRGGPYNEQFF
TGTGCCAGCAGTACTAAGCGGGGGGGCCCCTACAATGAGCAGTTCTTC
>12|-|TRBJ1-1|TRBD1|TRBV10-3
CATTGDHTEAFF
TGTGCCACAACAGGGGATCACACTGAAGCTTTCTTT
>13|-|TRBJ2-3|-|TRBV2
CASSGQVTDTQYF
TGTGCCAGCAGTGGACAGGTCACAGATACGCAGTATTTT
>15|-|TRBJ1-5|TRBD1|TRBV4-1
CASSRTGLPGQPQHF
TGCGCCAGCAGCCGGACAGGGTTGCCTGGTCAGCCCCAGCATTTT
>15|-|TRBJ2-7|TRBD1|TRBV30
CAWSLGDRRFYEQYF
TGTGCCTGGAGCCTAGGGGACAGGAGATTCTACGAGCAGTACTTC
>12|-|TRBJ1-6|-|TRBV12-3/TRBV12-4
CASSELPSPLHF
TGTGCCAGCAGTGAACTCCCTTCACCCCTCCACTTT
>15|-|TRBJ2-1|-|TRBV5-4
CASRRRGSPGDEQFF
TGTGCCAGCAGGAGGCGGGGTTCCCCTGGGGATGAGCAGTTCTTC
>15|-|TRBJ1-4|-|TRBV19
CASSTNRATNEKLFF
TGTGCCAGTAGTACCAACAGGGCAACTAATGAAAAACTGTTTTTT
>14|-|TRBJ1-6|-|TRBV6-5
CASSYGERESPLHF
TGTGCCAGCAGTTACGGTGAAAGAGAATCACCCCTCCACTTT
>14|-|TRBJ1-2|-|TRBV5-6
CASSLEQDGYGYTF
TGTGCCAGCAGCTTGGAGCAGGATGGCTATGGCTACACCTTC
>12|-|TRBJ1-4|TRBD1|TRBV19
CATSQGYEKLFF
TGTGCCACCTCACAGGGGTATGAAAAACTGTTTTTT
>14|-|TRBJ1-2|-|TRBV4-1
CASSQVGGDYGYTF
TGCGCCAGCAGCCAAGTGGGGGGGGACTATGGCTACACCTTC
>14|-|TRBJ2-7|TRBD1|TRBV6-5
CASSNRDRGSEQYF
TGTGCCAGCAGTAACCGGGACAGGGGGAGCGAGCAGTACTTC
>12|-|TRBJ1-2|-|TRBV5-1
CASSWGQYGYTF
TGCGCCAGCAGCTGGGGGCAGTATGGCTACACCTTC
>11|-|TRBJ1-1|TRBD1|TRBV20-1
CSAQGGGEAFF
TGCAGTGCCCAGGGGGGAGGTGAAGCTTTCTTT
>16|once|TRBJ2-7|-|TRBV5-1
CASAAGTARSPYEQYF
TGCGCCAGCGCCGCGGGGACAGCACGAAGCCCCTACGAGCAGTACTTC
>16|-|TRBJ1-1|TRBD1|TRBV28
CASSLAGQGAITEAFF
TGTGCCAGCAGTTTGGCGGGACAGGGGGCGATCACTGAAGCTTTCTTT
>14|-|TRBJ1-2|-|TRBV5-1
CASSLMGNGYGYTF
TGCGCCAGCAGCTTGATGGGCAATGGATATGGCTACACCTTC
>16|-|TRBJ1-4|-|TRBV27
CASSLSQSRHNEKLFF
TGTGCCAGCAGTTTATCACAGTCTCGTCATAATGAAAAACTGTTTTTT
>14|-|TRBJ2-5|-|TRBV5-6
CASSLMQIQETQYF
TGTGCCAGCAGCTTGATGCAGATACAAGAGACCCAGTACTTC
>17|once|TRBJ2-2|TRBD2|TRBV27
CASRSGAGTGNTGELFF
TGTGCCAGCAGGTCAGGAGCGGGGACGGGTAACACCGGGGAGCTGTTTTTT
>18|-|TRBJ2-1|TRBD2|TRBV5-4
CASSWGLVGAGAYNEQFF
TGTGCCAGCAGCTGGGGCTTAGTCGGAGCGGGAGCCTACAATGAGCAGTTCTTC
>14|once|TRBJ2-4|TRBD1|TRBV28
CASRPSGTENIQYF
TGTGCCAGCAGACCATCTGGGACAGAAAACATTCAGTACTTC
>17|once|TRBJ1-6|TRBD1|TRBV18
CASSPAPQGQFNSPLHF
TGTGCCAGCTCACCAGCTCCTCAGGGACAGTTTAATTCACCCCTCCACTTT
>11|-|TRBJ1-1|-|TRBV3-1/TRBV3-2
CASSQAGEAFF
TGTGCCAGCAGCCAAGCGGGTGAAGCTTTCTTT
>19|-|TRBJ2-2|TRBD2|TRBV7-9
CASSWGLAGALRNTGELFF
TGTGCCAGCAGCTGGGGACTAGCGGGGGCCCTACGGAACACCGGGGAGCTGTTTTTT
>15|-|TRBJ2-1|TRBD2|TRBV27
CASSFLAGAYNEQFF
TGTGCCAGCAGTTTTCTAGCGGGGGCCTACAATGAGCAGTTCTTC
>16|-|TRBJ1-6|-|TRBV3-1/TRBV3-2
CASSQDWSSYNSPLHF
TGTGCCAGCAGCCAAGACTGGAGCTCCTATAATTCACCCCTCCACTTT
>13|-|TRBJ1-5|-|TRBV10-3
CAISESADQPQHF
TGTGCCATCAGTGAATCTGCGGATCAGCCCCAGCATTTT
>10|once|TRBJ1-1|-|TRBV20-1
CSARRTEAFF
TGCAGTGCTCGTCGGACTGAAGCTTTCTTT
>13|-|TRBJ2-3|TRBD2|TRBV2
CASSDREGGTQYF
TGTGCCAGCAGTGACAGGGAGGGAGGTACGCAGTATTTT
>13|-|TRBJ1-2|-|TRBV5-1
CASSLGQMFGYTF
TGCGCCAGCAGCCTCGGACAGATGTTTGGCTACACCTTC